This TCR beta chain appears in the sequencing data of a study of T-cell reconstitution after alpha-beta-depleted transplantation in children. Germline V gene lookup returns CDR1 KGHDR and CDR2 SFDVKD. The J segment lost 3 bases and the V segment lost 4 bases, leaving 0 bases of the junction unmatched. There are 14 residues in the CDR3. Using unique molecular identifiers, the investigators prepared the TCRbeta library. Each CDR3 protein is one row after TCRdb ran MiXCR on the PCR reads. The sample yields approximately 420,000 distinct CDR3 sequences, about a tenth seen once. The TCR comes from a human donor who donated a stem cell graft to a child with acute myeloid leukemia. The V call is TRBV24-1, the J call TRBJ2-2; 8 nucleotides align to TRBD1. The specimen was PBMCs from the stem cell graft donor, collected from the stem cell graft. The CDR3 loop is CATSEDRDTGELFF. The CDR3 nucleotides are TGTGCCACCAGTGAGGACAGGGACACCGGGGAGCTGTTTTTT.